This T cell receptor beta chain was found in a study of OX40 agonist ivuxolimab in advanced cancers. Across the study: Those treated in dose escalation had hepatocellular carcinoma, melanoma, renal cell cancer or head and neck cancer. Study-level findings and limits: The CD4+ and CD8+ T cells in the blood had expanded clonally by week 6 at 0.1 to 3.0 mg/kg.

The CDR3 extends over 14 amino acids. The ends were cut back, 2 bases at V and 3 bases at J, with 8 bases in the middle. CDR1 and CDR2 from the germline V gene are MDHEN and SYDVKM. The table came from immunoSEQ multiplex PCR; TCRdb's copy has only in-frame clones and leaves some out. The sample has 85,000 to 95,000 clones; roughly 91% are singletons. As for this clone: What it recognizes is unknown.

The material sequenced was CD4+ or CD8+ T cells sorted from blood, taken in a trial of the OX40 agonist ivuxolimab. The V and J genes are TRBV28 and TRBJ1-5; possibly TRBD1 for D (6 bases). This receptor was obtained from an adult with an advanced solid tumor such as melanoma, head and neck, liver or kidney cancer. The CDR3 region has the DNA TGTGCCAGCAGTTTAGGACAGTACAATCAGCCCCAGCATTTT. It codes for CASSLGQYNQPQHF. The variable domain in full, with the rest retrieved from reference TRBV28 and TRBJ1-5, is DVKVTQSSRYLVKRTGEKVFLECVQDMDHENMFWYRQDPGLGLRLIYFSYDVKMKEKGDIPEGYSVSREKKERFSLILESASTNQTSMYLCASSLGQYNQPQHFGDGTRLSIL.